This is a list of T cell receptor beta chains from one sample in a study of cytotoxic CD8 clonotypes in ibrutinib-treated CLL. Generated by immunoSEQ multiplex PCR, the TCRdb table keeps only in-frame clones and is missing some. The profile shows around 200,000 clones, 70% of them singletons. The sequences come from PBMCs, collected after 12 months of ibrutinib treatment. The receptors shown here come from a human donor with chronic lymphocytic leukemia. The CDR3 runs from the conserved cysteine through the conserved F or W. A D gene is named only where the DNA matches it firmly. Size values are once, few and many counts, or a class for expanded clones, and some rows have none.

.	.	TRBV11-2	TRBJ2-3	CASSFARNTQYF	TGTGCCAGCAGCTTTGCCCGTAATACGCAGTATTTT
many	TRBD1	TRBV5-6	TRBJ1-4	CASRRRTGDAKLFF	TGTGCCAGCAGACGCAGGACAGGGGATGCTAAACTGTTTTTT
.	.	TRBV5-4	TRBJ1-2	CASSLAGSNYGYTF	TGTGCCAGCAGCTTGGCCGGCAGTAACTATGGCTACACCTTC
.	TRBD1	TRBV9	TRBJ1-1	CASSGETGGGTEAFF	TGTGCCAGCAGCGGAGAAACAGGGGGCGGCACTGAAGCTTTCTTT
.	TRBD1	TRBV10-3	TRBJ1-5	CAIGSTGTSPSNQPQHF	TGTGCCATCGGGTCGACAGGGACCTCCCCAAGCAATCAGCCCCAGCATTTT
.	.	TRBV6-1	TRBJ1-5	CASSARQDISNQPQHF	TGTGCCAGCAGTGCGCGTCAGGACATTAGCAATCAGCCCCAGCATTTT
.	.	TRBV5-6	TRBJ2-1	CASSLTGSNEQFF	TGTGCCAGCAGCTTAACAGGGTCGAATGAGCAGTTCTTC
.	TRBD2	TRBV27	TRBJ2-1	CASSRRAGERNEQFF	TGTGCCAGCAGCAGAAGGGCGGGAGAGAGGAATGAGCAGTTCTTC
.	TRBD1	TRBV9	TRBJ2-2	CASSPGTGTGGELFF	TGTGCCAGCAGCCCCGGGACAGGAACGGGCGGGGAGCTGTTTTTT
.	.	TRBV4-1	TRBJ2-3	CASSNGRVAADTDTQYF	TGCGCCAGCAGCAATGGCAGGGTAGCGGCCGACACAGATACGCAGTATTTT